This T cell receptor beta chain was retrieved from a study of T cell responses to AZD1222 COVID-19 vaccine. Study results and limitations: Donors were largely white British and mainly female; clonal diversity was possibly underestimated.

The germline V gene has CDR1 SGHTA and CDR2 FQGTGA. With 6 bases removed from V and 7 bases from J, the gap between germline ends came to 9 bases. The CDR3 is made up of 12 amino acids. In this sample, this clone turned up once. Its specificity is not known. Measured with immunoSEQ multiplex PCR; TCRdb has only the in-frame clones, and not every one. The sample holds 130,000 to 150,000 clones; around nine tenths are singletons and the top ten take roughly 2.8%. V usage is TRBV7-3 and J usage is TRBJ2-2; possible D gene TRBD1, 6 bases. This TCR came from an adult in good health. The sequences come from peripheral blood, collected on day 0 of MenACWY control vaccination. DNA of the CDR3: TGTGCCAGCAGTATAGGGGGCGGGGAGCTGTTTTTT. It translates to CASSIGGGELFF.